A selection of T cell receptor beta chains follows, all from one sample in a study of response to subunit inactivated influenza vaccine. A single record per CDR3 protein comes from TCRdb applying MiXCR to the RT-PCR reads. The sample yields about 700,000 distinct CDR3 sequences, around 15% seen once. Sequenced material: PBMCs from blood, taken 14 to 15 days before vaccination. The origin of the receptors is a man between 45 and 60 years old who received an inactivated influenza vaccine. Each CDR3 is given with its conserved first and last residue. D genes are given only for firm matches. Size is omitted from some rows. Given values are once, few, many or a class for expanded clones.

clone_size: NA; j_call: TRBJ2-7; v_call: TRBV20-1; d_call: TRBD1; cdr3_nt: TGCAGTGCTAGAGAGCCGGTACAGGGGGCCTCTGGGGAGCAGTACTTC; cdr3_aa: CSAREPVQGASGEQYF
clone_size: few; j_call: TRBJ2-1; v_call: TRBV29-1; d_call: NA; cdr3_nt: TGCAGCGTTCTTGACTCCTCTTGGGGCTACAATGAGCAGTTCTTC; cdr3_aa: CSVLDSSWGYNEQFF
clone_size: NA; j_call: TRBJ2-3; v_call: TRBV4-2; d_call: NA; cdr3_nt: TGTGCCAGCAGCCAAGGTTTCGGTGCAGGCATATTCACAGATACGCAGTATTTT; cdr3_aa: CASSQGFGAGIFTDTQYF
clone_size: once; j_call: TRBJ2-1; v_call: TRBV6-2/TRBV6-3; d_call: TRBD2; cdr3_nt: TGTGCCAGCAGTCTAACTAGCGAGAGAATCAAAAACGAGCAGTTCTTC; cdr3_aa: CASSLTSERIKNEQFF
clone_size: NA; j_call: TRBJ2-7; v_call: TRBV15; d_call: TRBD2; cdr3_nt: TGTGCCACCAGCACTTTAGCGGGGGCCTACGAGCAGTACTTC; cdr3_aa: CATSTLAGAYEQYF
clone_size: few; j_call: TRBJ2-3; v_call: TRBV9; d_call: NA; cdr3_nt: TGTGCCAGCAGCGTGGGACAACCCAGCACAGATACGCAGTATTTT; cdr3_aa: CASSVGQPSTDTQYF
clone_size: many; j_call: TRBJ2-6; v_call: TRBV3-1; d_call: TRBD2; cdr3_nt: TGTGCCAGCAGCCAAAGACTAGCGGGGGGGTCTGGGGCCAACGTCCTGACTTTC; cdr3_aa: CASSQRLAGGSGANVLTF
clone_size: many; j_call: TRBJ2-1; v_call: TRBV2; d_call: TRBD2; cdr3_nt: TGTGCCAGCAAACTAGCGGGGGACAATGAGCAGTTCTTC; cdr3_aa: CASKLAGDNEQFF
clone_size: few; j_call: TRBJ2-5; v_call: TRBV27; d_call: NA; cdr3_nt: TGTGCCAGCAGCCCAACATGGAGCAGATCGCAATTTGATCAAGAGACCCAGTACTTC; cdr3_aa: CASSPTWSRSQFDQETQYF
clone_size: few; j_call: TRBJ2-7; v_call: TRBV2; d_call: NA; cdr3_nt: TGTGCCAGCAGTCCCTTTATGCTCTCCTACGAGCAGTACTTC; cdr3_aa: CASSPFMLSYEQYF
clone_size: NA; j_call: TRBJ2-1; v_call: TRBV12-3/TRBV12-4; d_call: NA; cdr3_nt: TGTGCCAGCAGTTTTCGGGGAGGTGAGCAGTTCTTC; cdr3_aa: CASSFRGGEQFF
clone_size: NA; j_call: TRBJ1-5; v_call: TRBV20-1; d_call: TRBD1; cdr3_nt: TGCAGTGCTATGGAACAGGGGAGGGTAGATCAGCCCCAGCATTTT; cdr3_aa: CSAMEQGRVDQPQHF
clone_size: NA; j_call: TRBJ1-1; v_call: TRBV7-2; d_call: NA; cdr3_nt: TGTGCCAGCAGATCCCGAGGCGGGGTGAACACTGAAGCTTTCTTT; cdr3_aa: CASRSRGGVNTEAFF
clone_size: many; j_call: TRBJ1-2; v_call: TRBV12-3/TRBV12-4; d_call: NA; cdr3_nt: TGTGCCAGCAGCGGTGGAGCAGGGTCCTATGGCTACACCTTC; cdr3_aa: CASSGGAGSYGYTF
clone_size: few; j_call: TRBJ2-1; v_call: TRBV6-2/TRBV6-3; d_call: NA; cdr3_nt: TGTGCCAGCAACACAAAGGGACACTCGAACAATGAGCAGTTCTTC; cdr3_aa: CASNTKGHSNNEQFF
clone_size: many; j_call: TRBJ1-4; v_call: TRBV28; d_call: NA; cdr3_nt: TGTGCGACAGGACGGCTGAATGAAAAACTGTTTTTT; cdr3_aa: CATGRLNEKLFF
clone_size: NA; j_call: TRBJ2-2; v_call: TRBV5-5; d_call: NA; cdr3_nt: TGTGCCAGCAGCTTGGTTATGGAATGGGAGCTGTTTTTT; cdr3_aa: CASSLVMEWELFF
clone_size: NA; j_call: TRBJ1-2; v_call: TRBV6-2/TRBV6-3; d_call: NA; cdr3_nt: TGTGCCAGCAGCTGGGGCACAGGTCAAATCTTCTATGGCTACACCTTC; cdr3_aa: CASSWGTGQIFYGYTF
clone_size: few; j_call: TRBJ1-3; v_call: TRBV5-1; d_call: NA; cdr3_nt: TGCGCCAGCAGCTTGGCCACCCCCGGGGTTGGCTCTGGAAACACCATATATTTT; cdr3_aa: CASSLATPGVGSGNTIYF
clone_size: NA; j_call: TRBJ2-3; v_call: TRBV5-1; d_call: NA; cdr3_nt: TGCGCCAGCAGCTTGGCCATCTCTCCCATCACAGATACGCAGTATTTT; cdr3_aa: CASSLAISPITDTQYF
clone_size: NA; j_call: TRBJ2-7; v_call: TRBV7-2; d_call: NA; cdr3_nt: TGTGCCAGCAGCTCACAGGGTATTGGGTCCTACGAGCAGTACTTC; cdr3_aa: CASSSQGIGSYEQYF
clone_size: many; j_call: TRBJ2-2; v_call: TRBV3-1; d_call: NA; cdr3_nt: TGTGCCAGCAGTGCCGACGGGAACACCGGGGAGCTGTTTTTT; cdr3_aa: CASSADGNTGELFF
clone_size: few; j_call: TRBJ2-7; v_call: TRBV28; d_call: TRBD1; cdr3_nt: TGTGCCAGCAGCCCCCCCAGGACAGGGCTATACGAGCAGTACTTC; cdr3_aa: CASSPPRTGLYEQYF
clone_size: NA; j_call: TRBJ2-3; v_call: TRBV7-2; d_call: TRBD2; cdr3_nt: TGTGCCAGCAAAGTGAGCGGGAGTTTGTCAGATACGCAGTATTTT; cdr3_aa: CASKVSGSLSDTQYF
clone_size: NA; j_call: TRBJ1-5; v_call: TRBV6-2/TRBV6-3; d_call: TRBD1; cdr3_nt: TGTGCCAGCAGTCGCAATCAGGGGGCGGGCAATCAGCCCCAGCATTTT; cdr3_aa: CASSRNQGAGNQPQHF
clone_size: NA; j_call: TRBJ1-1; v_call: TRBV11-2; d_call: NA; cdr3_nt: TGTGCCAGCAGCTTAGAGGCCGGGGTGAACACTGAAGCTTTCTTT; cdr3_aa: CASSLEAGVNTEAFF
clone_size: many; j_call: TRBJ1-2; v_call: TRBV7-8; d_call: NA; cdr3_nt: TGTGCCAGCAGCCAGAACTTCTATGGCTACACCTTC; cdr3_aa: CASSQNFYGYTF
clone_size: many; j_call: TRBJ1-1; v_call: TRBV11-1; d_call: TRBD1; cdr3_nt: TGTGCCAGCAGCTTAGGGACAGGGTTTTCTCGGCTGATGTACACTGAAGCTTTCTTT; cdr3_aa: CASSLGTGFSRLMYTEAFF
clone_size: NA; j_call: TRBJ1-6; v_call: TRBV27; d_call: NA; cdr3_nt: TGTGCCAGGCCGGGTCATCTACAATCACCCCTCCACTTT; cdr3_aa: CARPGHLQSPLHF
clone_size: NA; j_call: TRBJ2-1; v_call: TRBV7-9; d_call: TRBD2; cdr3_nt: TGTGCCAGCAGCTTAGGGGCGGGACTAGCGGGTAATGTGCAGTTCTTC; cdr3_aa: CASSLGAGLAGNVQFF
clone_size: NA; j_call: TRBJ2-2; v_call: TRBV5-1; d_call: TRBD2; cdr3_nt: TGCGCCAGCAGCTTGGGTTCAGCGGGATCCGGGGAGCTGTTTTTT; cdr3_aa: CASSLGSAGSGELFF
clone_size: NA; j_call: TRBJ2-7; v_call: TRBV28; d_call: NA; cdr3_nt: TGTGCCAGCAGTTTAAATAGGGGTGGCGAGCAGTACTTC; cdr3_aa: CASSLNRGGEQYF
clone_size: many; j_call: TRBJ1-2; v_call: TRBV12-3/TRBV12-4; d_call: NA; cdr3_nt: TGTGCCAGCAGCCCCGGGCAGGGGACCTATGGCTACACCTTC; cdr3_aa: CASSPGQGTYGYTF
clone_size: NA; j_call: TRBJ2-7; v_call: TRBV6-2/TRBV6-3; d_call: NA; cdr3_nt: TGTGCCAGCAGTTACCTGGGACCGGAATACGAGCAGTACTTC; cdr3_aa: CASSYLGPEYEQYF
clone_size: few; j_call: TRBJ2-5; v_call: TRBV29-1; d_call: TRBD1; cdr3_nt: TGCAGCGTTGAGGGGACAGGATGGGGGCAAGAGACCCAGTACTTC; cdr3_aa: CSVEGTGWGQETQYF
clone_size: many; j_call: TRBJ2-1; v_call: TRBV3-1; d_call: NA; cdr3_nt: TGTGCCAGCAGACTAGCCGGACTCTCCTACAATGAGCAGTTCTTC; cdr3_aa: CASRLAGLSYNEQFF
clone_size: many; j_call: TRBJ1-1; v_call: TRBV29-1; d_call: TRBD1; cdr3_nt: TGCAGCGTCCGCGGACAGGCGAACACTGAAGCTTTCTTT; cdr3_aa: CSVRGQANTEAFF
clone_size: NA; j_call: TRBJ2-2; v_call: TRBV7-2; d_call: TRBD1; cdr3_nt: TGTGCCAGCAGCACTAGACAGGGAGCGAACACCGGGGAGCTGTTTTTT; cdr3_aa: CASSTRQGANTGELFF
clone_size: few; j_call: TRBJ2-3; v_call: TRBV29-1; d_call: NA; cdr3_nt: TGCAGCGTTGAAAAAATAACTGATACGCAGTATTTT; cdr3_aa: CSVEKITDTQYF
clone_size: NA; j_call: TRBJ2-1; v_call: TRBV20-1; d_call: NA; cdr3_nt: TGCAGTGCTAGGCCCACAGGGAGCTCCTACAATGAGCAGTTCTTC; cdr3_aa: CSARPTGSSYNEQFF
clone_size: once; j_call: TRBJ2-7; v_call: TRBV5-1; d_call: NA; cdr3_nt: TGCGCCAGCAGCACCACAGGGATTAAGGCCTACGAGCAGTACTTC; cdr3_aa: CASSTTGIKAYEQYF
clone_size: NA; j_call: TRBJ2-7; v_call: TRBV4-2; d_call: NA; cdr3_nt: TGTGCCAGCAGCCAAGGACCCCCCGACAGGAACTCCTACGAGCAGTACTTC; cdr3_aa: CASSQGPPDRNSYEQYF
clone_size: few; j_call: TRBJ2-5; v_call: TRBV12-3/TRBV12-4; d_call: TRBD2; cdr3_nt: TGTGCCAGCAGTCAGGCGGGGGGTCGACAGACCCAGTACTTC; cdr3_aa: CASSQAGGRQTQYF
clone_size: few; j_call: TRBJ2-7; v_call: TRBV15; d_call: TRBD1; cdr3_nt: TGTGCCACCAGCAGGACGGGACAGAACTACGAGCAGTACTTC; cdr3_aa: CATSRTGQNYEQYF
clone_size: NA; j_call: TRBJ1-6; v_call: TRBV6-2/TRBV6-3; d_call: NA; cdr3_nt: TGTGCCAGCAGGACGGACGGACGGAGCTCCTATAATTCACCCCTCCACTTT; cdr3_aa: CASRTDGRSSYNSPLHF